This passage covers 2 T cell receptor beta chains from one sample sequenced in a study of blood T cell repertoires in COVID-19. Libraries were prepared by immunoSEQ multiplex PCR; TCRdb keeps only in-frame clonotypes and omits some of them. The sample includes about 220,000 clones, approximately 85% of them seen just once. Sequencing was performed on peripheral blood. These receptors originate from a woman between 70 and 85 years old with COVID-19, enrolled during active disease.

V usage is TRBV4-3 and J usage is TRBJ2-1; TRBD2 matches 11 bases. Germline trimming cut 0 bases from V and 0 bases from J; bases unmatched to any gene: 7. The CDR3 totals 19 residues. Germline V CDR1 and CDR2: LGHNA, YSLEER. This CDR3 is CASSQDPTSGDLSYNEQFF. The CDR3 region has the DNA TGCGCCAGCAGCCAAGACCCGACTAGCGGGGACCTCTCCTACAATGAGCAGTTCTTC.

Only a few counts were recorded for this clone. This sequence joins TRBV7-6 and TRBJ1-6; 8 bases map to TRBD1. J was trimmed by 3 bases and V by 5 bases; bases with no gene match: 3. The CDR3 has 15 amino acids. Germline V CDR1 and CDR2: SGHVS, FNYEAQ. The CDR3 is CASSPGQDYNSPLHF. CDR3 in DNA: TGTGCCAGCAGCCCGGGACAGGACTATAATTCACCCCTCCACTTT.